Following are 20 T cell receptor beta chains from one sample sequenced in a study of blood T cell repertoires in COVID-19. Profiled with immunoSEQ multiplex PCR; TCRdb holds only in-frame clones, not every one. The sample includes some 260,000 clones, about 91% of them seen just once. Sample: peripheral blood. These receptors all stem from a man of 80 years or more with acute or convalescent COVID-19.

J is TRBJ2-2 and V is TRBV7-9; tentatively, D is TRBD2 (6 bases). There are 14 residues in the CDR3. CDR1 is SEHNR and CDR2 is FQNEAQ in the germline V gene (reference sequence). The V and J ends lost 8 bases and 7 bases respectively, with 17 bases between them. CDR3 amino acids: CASSGRDGDGELFF. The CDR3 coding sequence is TGTGCCAGCTCCGGGCGGGATGGAGACGGGGAGCTGTTTTTT. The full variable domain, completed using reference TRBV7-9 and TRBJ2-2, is DTGVSQNPRHKITKRGQNVTFRCDPISEHNRLYWYRQTLGQGPEFLTYFQNEAQLEKSRLLSDRFSAERPKGSFSTLEIQRTEQGDSAMYLCASSGRDGDGELFFGEGSRLTVL.

The CDR3 sequence is CASSIRTGDSNQPQHF. CDR3 DNA sequence: TGTGCCAGTAGTATCCGGACAGGAGATAGCAATCAGCCCCAGCATTTT. This chain uses TRBV19 with TRBJ1-5; 7 positions agree with TRBD1. With V trimmed by 3 bases and J by 0 bases, 5 bases remained unmatched. This CDR3 is built from 16 residues. Germline V lookup: CDR1 LNHDA, CDR2 SQIVND (reference sequence).

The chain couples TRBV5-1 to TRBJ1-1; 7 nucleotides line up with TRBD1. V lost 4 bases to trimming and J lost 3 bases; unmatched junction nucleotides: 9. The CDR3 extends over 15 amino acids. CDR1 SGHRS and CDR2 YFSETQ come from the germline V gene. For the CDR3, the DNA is TGCGCCAGCAGCAAATCAAGAGGGACAGACACTGAAGCTTTCTTT. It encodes CASSKSRGTDTEAFF.

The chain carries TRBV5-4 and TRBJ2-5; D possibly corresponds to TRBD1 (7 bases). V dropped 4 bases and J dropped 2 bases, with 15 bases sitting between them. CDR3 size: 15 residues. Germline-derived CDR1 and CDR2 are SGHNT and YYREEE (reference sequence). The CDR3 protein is CASSDDRDFQETQYF. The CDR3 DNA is TGTGCCAGCAGCGACGACAGGGACTTTCAAGAGACCCAGTACTTC.

The CDR3 region has the DNA TGTGCCAGCACCAAGGACAGCGACTCTGGAAACACCATATATTTT. Protein sequence: CASTKDSDSGNTIYF. The chain couples TRBV2 to TRBJ1-3; the D gene is possibly TRBD1 (6 bases). Germline CDR1 SNHLY, CDR2 FYNNEI. The CDR3 has 15 amino acids. V lost 7 bases and J 0 bases, leaving 13 bases between the germline ends.

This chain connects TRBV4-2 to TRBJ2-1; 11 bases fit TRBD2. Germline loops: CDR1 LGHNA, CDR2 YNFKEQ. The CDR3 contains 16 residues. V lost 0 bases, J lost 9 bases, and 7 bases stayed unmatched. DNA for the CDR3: TGTGCCAGCAGCCAAGATTTGACTAGCGGGGTGGGTGAGCAGTTCTTC. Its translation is CASSQDLTSGVGEQFF.

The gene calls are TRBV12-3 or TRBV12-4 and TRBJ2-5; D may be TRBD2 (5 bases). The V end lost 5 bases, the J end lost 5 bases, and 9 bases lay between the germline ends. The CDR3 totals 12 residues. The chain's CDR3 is CASSTGWETQYF. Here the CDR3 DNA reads TGTGCCAGCAGTACGGGATGGGAGACCCAGTACTTC.

CDR3 sequence reads: CASSFRGLQVDTQYF. In DNA, the CDR3 is TGTGCCAGCAGTTTCCGAGGGCTTCAGGTAGATACGCAGTATTTT. The chain uses TRBV6-2 or TRBV6-3 and TRBJ2-3; the D gene is possibly TRBD2 (5 bases). Trimming removed 4 bases at V and 5 bases at J, with 16 bases between. CDR3 length: 15 amino acids. The germline V gene has CDR1 MNHEY and CDR2 SVGEGT.

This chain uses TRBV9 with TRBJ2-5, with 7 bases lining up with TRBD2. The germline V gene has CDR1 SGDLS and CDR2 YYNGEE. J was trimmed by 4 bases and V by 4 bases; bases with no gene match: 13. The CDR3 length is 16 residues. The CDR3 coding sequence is TGTGCCAGCAGCCCGTCTGGCGGGAGTTTAGGAGAGACCCAGTACTTC. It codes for CASSPSGGSLGETQYF.

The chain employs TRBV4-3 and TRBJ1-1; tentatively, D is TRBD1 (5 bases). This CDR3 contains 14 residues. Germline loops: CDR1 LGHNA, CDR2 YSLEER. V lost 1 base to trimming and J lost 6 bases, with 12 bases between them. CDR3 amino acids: CASSQVGGRPEAFF. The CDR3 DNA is TGCGCCAGCAGCCAAGTCGGGGGAAGGCCTGAAGCTTTCTTT.

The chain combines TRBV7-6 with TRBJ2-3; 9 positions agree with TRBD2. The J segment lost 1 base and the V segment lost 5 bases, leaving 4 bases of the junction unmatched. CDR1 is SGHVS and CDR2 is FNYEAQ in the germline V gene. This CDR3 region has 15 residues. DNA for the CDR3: TGTGCCAGCAGCCCCGGGACTAGCCGCACAGATACGCAGTATTTT. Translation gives CASSPGTSRTDTQYF.

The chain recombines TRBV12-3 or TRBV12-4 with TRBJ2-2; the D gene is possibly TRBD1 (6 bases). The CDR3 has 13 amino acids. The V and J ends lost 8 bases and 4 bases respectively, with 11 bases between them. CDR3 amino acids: CASWEGGTGELFF. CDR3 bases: TGTGCCAGCTGGGAAGGGGGCACCGGGGAGCTGTTTTTT.

The CDR3 sequence is CASSLIQSSSGNTIYF. CDR3 sequence (DNA): TGCGCCAGCAGCCTCATACAGAGCAGCTCTGGAAACACCATATATTTT. V gene TRBV4-1 combines with J gene TRBJ1-3; unclear D gene. This CDR3 is built from 16 residues. Germline V gives CDR1 MGHRA, CDR2 YSYEKL. V was pared by 4 bases and J by 0 bases, with 13 bases between.

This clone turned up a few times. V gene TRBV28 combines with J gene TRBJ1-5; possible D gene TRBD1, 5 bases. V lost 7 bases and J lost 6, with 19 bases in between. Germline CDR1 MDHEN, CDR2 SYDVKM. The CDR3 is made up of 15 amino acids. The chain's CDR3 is CASIPGTLEGQPQHF. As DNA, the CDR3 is TGTGCCAGCATACCCGGGACCCTGGAGGGTCAGCCCCAGCATTTT.

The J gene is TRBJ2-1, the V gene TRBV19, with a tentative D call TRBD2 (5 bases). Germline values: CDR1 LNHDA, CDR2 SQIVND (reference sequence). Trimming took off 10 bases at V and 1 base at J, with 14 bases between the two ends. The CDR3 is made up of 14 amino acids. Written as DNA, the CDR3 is TGTGCCACCAACCCGGCGGGTTCCTACAATGAGCAGTTCTTC. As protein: CATNPAGSYNEQFF. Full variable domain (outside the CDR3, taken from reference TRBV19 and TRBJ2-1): DGGITQSPKYLFRKEGQNVTLSCEQNLNHDAMYWYRQDPGQGLRLIYYSQIVNDFQKGDIAEGYSVSREKKESFPLTVTSAQKNPTAFYLCATNPAGSYNEQFFGPGTRLTVL.

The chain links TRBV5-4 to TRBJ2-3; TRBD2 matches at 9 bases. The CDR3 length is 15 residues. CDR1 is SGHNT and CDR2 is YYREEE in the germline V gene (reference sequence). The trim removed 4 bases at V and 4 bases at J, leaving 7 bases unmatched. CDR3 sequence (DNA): TGTGCCAGCAGCATGGGACTAGCTGGGGCAGATACGCAGTATTTT. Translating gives CASSMGLAGADTQYF.

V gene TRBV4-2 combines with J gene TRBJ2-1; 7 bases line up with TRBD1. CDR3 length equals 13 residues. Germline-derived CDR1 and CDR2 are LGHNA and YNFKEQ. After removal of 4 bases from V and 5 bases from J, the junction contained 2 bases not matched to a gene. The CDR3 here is CASSLTGNNEQFF. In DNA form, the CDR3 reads TGTGCCAGCAGCCTGACAGGGAACAATGAGCAGTTCTTC.

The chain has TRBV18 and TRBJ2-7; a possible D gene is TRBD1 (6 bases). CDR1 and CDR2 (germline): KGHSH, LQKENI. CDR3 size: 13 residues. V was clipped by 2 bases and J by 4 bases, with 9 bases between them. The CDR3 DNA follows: TGTGCCAGCTCACCAGACAGGAATTACGAGCAGTACTTC. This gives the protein CASSPDRNYEQYF.

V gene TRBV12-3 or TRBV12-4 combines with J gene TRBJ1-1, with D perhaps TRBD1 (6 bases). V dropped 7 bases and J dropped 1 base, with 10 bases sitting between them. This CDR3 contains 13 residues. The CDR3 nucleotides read TGTGCCAGCACCGGACAGCCGAACACTGAAGCTTTCTTT. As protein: CASTGQPNTEAFF.

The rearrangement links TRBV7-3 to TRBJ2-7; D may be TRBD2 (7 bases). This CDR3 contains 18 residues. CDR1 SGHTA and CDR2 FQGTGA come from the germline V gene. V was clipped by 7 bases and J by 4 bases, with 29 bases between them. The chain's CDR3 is CASILWGRERLLQYEQYF. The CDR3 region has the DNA TGTGCCAGCATCCTGTGGGGGCGGGAGAGGCTTTTACAGTACGAGCAGTACTTC.